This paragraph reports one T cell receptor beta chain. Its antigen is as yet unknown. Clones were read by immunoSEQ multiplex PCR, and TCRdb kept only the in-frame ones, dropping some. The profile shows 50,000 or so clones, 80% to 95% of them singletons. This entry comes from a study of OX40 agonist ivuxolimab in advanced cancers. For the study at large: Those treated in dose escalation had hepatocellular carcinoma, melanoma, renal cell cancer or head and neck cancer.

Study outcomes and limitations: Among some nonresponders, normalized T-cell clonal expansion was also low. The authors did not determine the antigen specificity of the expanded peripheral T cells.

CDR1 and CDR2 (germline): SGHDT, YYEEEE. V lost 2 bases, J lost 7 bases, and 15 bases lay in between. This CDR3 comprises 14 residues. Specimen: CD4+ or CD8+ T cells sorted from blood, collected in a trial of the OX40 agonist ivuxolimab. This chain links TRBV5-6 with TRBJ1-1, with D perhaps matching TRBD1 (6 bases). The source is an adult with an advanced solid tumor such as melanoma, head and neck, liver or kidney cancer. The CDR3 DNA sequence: TGTGCCAGCAGCTTATTCGGACAGCCTCATGAAGCTTTCTTT. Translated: CASSLFGQPHEAFF.